This TCR beta chain is drawn from a study of CD8+CD57+ T cells in acquired aplastic anemia. Study context: When averaged, DNA from sorted CD4+ and CD8+ cells came to approximately 3.2 ug.

According to the study, genomic DNA was the template for TCR beta VDJ and CDR3 profiling. MiXCR was run by TCRdb on the reads, yielding one entry per CDR3 protein. Among around 150,000 distinct CDR3 sequences listed, over 55% were seen once. The sequenced patients had an expansion of CD8+CD57+ cells seen by flow cytometry. A severe acquired aplastic anemia diagnosis applied to all patients. Patient blood was sampled before any therapy had been received. Study results and caveats: Sharing between patients and controls was observed for roughly 30 CD8+ CDR3 sequences.

On this clonotype itself: Its target is unknown.

This CDR3 is built from 15 residues. V shed 0 bases, J shed 10 bases, and the junction held 7 bases outside the gene matches. The germline V gene has CDR1 SGHNT and CDR2 YYREEE (reference sequence). The sequence came from a human donor with aplastic anemia. Sequenced: sorted CD4+, CD8+, or CD8+CD57+ T cells (not recorded which) from PBMCs. V and J are TRBV5-4 and TRBJ1-4; TRBD1 agrees at 9 bases. The CDR3 bases are TGTGCCAGCAGCTTGGCCGGACAGGGGATAGGAAAACTGTTTTTT. It yields the protein CASSLAGQGIGKLFF. Combining the CDR3 with reference TRBV5-4 and TRBJ1-4 gives the whole variable domain ETGVTQSPTHLIKTRGQQVTLRCSSQSGHNTVSWYQQALGQGPQFIFQYYREEENGRGNFPPRFSGLQFPNYSSELNVNALELDDSALYLCASSLAGQGIGKLFFGSGTQLSVL.